What follows is one TCR beta chain and its context. These data originate in a study of technical replicates of blood from several donors. Germline loops: CDR1 MNHEY, CDR2 SVGAGI. V gave up 4 bases and J gave up 4 bases, with 13 bases separating them. CDR3 length: 14 amino acids. Assay used: immunoSEQ multiplex PCR; TCRdb lists only in-frame clones, some missing. The sample lists tens of thousands of clones, under 95% occurring once. Specimen: T cells isolated from PBMCs. This TCR was sampled from a human donor in good health. The chain couples TRBV6-5 to TRBJ1-2; no reliable D call. CDR3 sequence: CASSSGSFVYGYTF. The CDR3 DNA sequence: TGTGCCAGCAGTTCGGGGAGTTTCGTCTATGGCTACACCTTC.